The 7 T cell receptor beta chains in this list originate from one sample, sequenced in a study of metastatic and nonmetastatic thyroid tumors (dated by TCRdb to the early 2020s). Library prep was done by PCR. Data came from an Illumina HiSeq 4000. TCRdb applied fastp at Q25 and MiXCR to the public reads, then kept only in-frame beta chains. The sample profile shows approximately 90,000 clones; roughly 13% of them were found once. Together, the top ten hold around 11% of the sample. None of the patients had been given any treatment before thyroid surgery. The sequenced material came from blood. These receptors originate from a female donor with papillary thyroid cancer or a benign thyroid nodule (not recorded which). Some clones in this sample may be carry-over from other donors' samples.

In this sample, this clone turned up many times. J is TRBJ1-6 and V is TRBV11-2, with D possibly being TRBD1 (6 bases). This CDR3 region has 12 residues. Germline values: CDR1 SGHAT, CDR2 FQNNGV. Trimming stripped 6 bases from V and 8 bases from J, with 8 bases between. CDR3 in DNA: TGTGCCAGCAGGGACAGCGATTCACCCCTCCACTTT. This encodes CASRDSDSPLHF.

At least ten counts were recorded for this clone. The chain couples TRBV4-3 to TRBJ2-1; D tentatively fits TRBD1 or TRBD2 (5 bases each). CDR1 is LGHNA, CDR2 YSLEER, per germline. The CDR3 is made up of 16 amino acids. Trimming shortened V by 6 bases and J by 0 bases, and 15 bases separated the two germline ends. CDR3 DNA sequence: TGCGCCAGCAGAAAAGGCAGGGACCGCTCCTACAATGAGCAGTTCTTC. Protein: CASRKGRDRSYNEQFF.

This clone was counted many times. The V and J genes are TRBV7-3 and TRBJ2-1; D is undetermined. The CDR3 is 13 residues long. V lost 0 bases, J lost 2 bases, and 2 bases lay in between. The germline V gene has CDR1 SGHTA and CDR2 FQGTGA. The CDR3 DNA sequence: TGTGCCAGCAGCTTAACTCCCTACAATGAGCAGTTCTTC. This translates into CASSLTPYNEQFF.

In its sample, this clone was seen many times. This chain uses TRBV19 with TRBJ2-5; 7 bases align to TRBD2. J gave up 5 bases and V 3 bases, and 9 bases lay outside the gene matches. The CDR3 contains 15 residues. CDR1 is LNHDA and CDR2 is SQIVND in the germline V gene (reference sequence). As DNA, the CDR3 is TGTGCCAGTAGTATCCGGGCGGGAGAGACGGAGACCCAGTACTTC. This translates into CASSIRAGETETQYF.

This clone showed up many times. V gene TRBV4-2 combines with J gene TRBJ1-6; D uncertain. The CDR3 runs 14 residues. Germline-derived CDR1 and CDR2 are LGHNA and YNFKEQ. The V end lost 0 bases, the J end lost 7 bases, and 7 bases lay between the germline ends. The CDR3 DNA reads TGTGCCAGCAGCCAAGATCTACAGAATTCACCCCTCCACTTT. The encoded protein is CASSQDLQNSPLHF.

This clone was recorded many times. This chain joins TRBV11-1 and TRBJ2-7, with a tentative D call TRBD1 (6 bases). The V and J ends lost 1 base and 4 bases respectively, with 20 bases between them. The CDR3 totals 17 residues. Germline V gives CDR1 SGHAT, CDR2 FQDESV (reference sequence). CDR3 sequence reads: CASSLVVGAEAGYEQYF. In DNA, the CDR3 is TGTGCCAGCAGCTTAGTGGTGGGGGCGGAGGCCGGGTACGAGCAGTACTTC. Based on the CDR3 plus reference TRBV11-1 and TRBJ2-7, the full variable domain is EAEVAQSPRYKITEKSQAVAFWCDPISGHATLYWYRQILGQGPELLVQFQDESVVDDSQLPKDRFSAERLKGVDSTLKIQPAELGDSAMYLCASSLVVGAEAGYEQYFGPGTRLTVT.

V is TRBV24-1 and J is TRBJ1-2; D is uncertain. Germline V lookup: CDR1 KGHDR, CDR2 SFDVKD. The CDR3 is 13 amino acids. Trimming pared 5 bases from V and 10 bases from J, leaving 16 bases between. The CDR3 DNA follows: TGTGCCACCAGTGGGGCGCGGTCCCCAGCCTACACCTTC. Translating it yields CATSGARSPAYTF.